One sample yielded the 26 T cell receptor beta chains listed below, sequenced in a study of technical replicates of blood from a few donors. Generated by immunoSEQ multiplex PCR, the TCRdb table keeps only in-frame clones and is missing some. The table records about 81,000 clones, over 75% of them present only once. The source material was PBMCs. The receptors were gathered from a human donor in good health. Some clones in this sample may be carry-over from other donors' samples.

Points on this clone: The junction departs from the called germline gene at one end, perhaps through a read error. The chain recombines TRBV14 with TRBJ1-6, with 7 bases aligning to TRBD1. CDR1 and CDR2 from the germline V gene are SGHDN and FVKESK. The CDR3 extends over 14 amino acids. The CDR3 loop is CASSQSRTGLSLHF. The CDR3 DNA reads TGTGCTAGCAGCCAATCAAGGACAGGACTGTCCCTCCACTTT.

The gene calls are TRBV4-3 and TRBJ2-1; TRBD2 agrees at 8 bases. V lost 4 bases to trimming and J lost 1 base; unmatched junction nucleotides: 9. CDR1 and CDR2 from the germline V gene are LGHNA and YSLEER. This CDR3 spans 17 amino acids. The CDR3 protein is CASSPGTGGHSYNEQFF. CDR3 DNA sequence: TGCGCCAGCAGCCCGGGGACGGGGGGGCATTCCTACAATGAGCAGTTCTTC.

The V call is TRBV5-6, the J call TRBJ2-7, with 9 bases matching TRBD2. The CDR3 is 16 amino acids. Germline assignment: CDR1 SGHDT and CDR2 YYEEEE. Losses at the gene ends were 0 bases for V and 6 bases for J; bases not matched to a gene: 10. In nucleotides, the CDR3 is TGTGCCAGCAGCTTGGGATCAGCGGGAGGATTTGGCGAGCAGTACTTC. This encodes CASSLGSAGGFGEQYF.

The genes are TRBV6-1 and TRBJ2-3, with D maybe TRBD2 (6 bases). Trimming removed 4 bases at V and 3 bases at J, with 14 bases between. Germline V gives CDR1 MNHNS, CDR2 SASEGT. The length of the CDR3 is 15 residues. Here the CDR3 reads CASSADGGGTDTQYF. The CDR3 bases are TGTGCCAGCAGTGCGGACGGGGGTGGTACAGATACGCAGTATTTT.

The chain couples TRBV19 to TRBJ2-7, with D tentatively TRBD2 (5 bases). This CDR3 contains 14 residues. Germline CDR1 reads LNHDA; CDR2 reads SQIVND (reference sequence). V shed 6 bases and J shed 1 base, with 13 bases lying between them. CDR3 sequence: CASRTDWGSYEQYF. In DNA form, the CDR3 reads TGTGCCAGTAGGACGGACTGGGGATCCTACGAGCAGTACTTC.

This chain links TRBV9 with TRBJ2-3, with 9 nucleotides matching TRBD2. CDR1 and CDR2 (germline): SGDLS, YYNGEE. J gave up 6 bases and V 4 bases, and 12 bases lay outside the gene matches. CDR3 length: 16 amino acids. The CDR3 loop reads CASSPLGVAGVDTQYF. The DNA of the CDR3 is TGTGCCAGCAGCCCCCTGGGGGTAGCGGGGGTGGATACGCAGTATTTT.

This rearrangement joins TRBV6-5 to TRBJ2-7, with 8 bases that match TRBD1. CDR3 length: 15 amino acids. The V gene end was trimmed by 6 bases and the J gene end by 0 bases; junction bases not matched to a gene: 7. Germline CDR1 and CDR2: MNHEY and SVGAGI. CDR3 DNA: TGTGCCAGCAGGGTAGGGACAGGTAACTCCTACGAGCAGTACTTC. This codes for CASRVGTGNSYEQYF.

The rearrangement joins TRBV27 to TRBJ2-7, with 7 bases fitting TRBD1. Germline V gives CDR1 MNHEY, CDR2 SMNVEV (reference sequence). The junction had 8 bases not matched to a gene; V was cut back by 5 bases and J by 7 bases. CDR3 length equals 13 residues. CDR3 DNA: TGTGCCAGCAGTCCGGGACAGATTGAAGAGCAGTACTTC. This codes for CASSPGQIEEQYF.

The gene calls are TRBV4-3 and TRBJ1-2; maybe TRBD1 (6 bases). Germline V CDR1 and CDR2: LGHNA, YSLEER. The CDR3 loop spans 15 amino acids. V lost 0 bases and J 2 bases, leaving 10 bases between the germline ends. The CDR3 nucleotides read TGCGCCAGCAGCCAAGACCCGACAGGCAACTATGGCTACACCTTC. Its protein product is CASSQDPTGNYGYTF.

The V gene is TRBV6-5, the J gene TRBJ1-2; TRBD1 is a possible D gene (5 bases). With 2 bases removed from V and 7 bases from J, the gap between germline ends came to 14 bases. CDR3 size: 14 residues. Germline V gives CDR1 MNHEY, CDR2 SVGAGI. The CDR3 loop is CASSYGGGGSGYTF. CDR3 DNA: TGTGCCAGCAGTTACGGCGGGGGGGGAAGTGGCTACACCTTC.

The chain is built from TRBV6-6 and TRBJ2-7; 7 bases line up with TRBD2. Trimming at V came to 8 bases and at J to 4 bases, leaving 5 bases not matched to a gene. Looked up from germline, CDR1 is MNHNY and CDR2 is SVGAGI (reference sequence). The CDR3 is 12 amino acids. The CDR3 sequence is CASSWTSYEQYF. CDR3 nucleotide sequence: TGTGCCAGCTCCTGGACTAGTTACGAGCAGTACTTC.

The chain couples TRBV2 to TRBJ2-5; TRBD2 might be the D (5 bases). The CDR3 consists of 12 residues. Germline loops: CDR1 SNHLY, CDR2 FYNNEI. V was pared by 8 bases and J by 4 bases, with 11 bases between. CDR3: CASGLRPETQYF. The CDR3 DNA is TGTGCCAGCGGACTGCGTCCAGAGACCCAGTACTTC.

The chain employs TRBV7-2 and TRBJ1-1, with TRBD1 as a possible D gene (5 bases). Germline V gene data show CDR1 as SGHTA and CDR2 as FQGNSA. The V and J ends lost 1 base and 4 bases respectively, with 16 bases between them. This CDR3 has 16 amino acids. Written as DNA, the CDR3 is TGTGCCAGCAGCTTAGAATCTGGGGGGTTGTCCACTGAAGCTTTCTTT. This sequence encodes CASSLESGGLSTEAFF.

This clone was detected only a few times. The gene calls are TRBV30 and TRBJ2-3; D is unclear. The CDR3 sequence is 13 residues long. Looked up from germline, CDR1 is GTSNPN and CDR2 is SVGIG (reference sequence). Between the trimmed V and J ends, which lost 3 bases and 4 bases, there was a span of 11 bases. The CDR3 here is CAWSYVYPDTQYF. CDR3 coding DNA: TGTGCCTGGAGCTATGTGTACCCAGATACGCAGTATTTT.

The rearrangement joins TRBV18 to TRBJ2-1; 9 bases are shared with TRBD2. V lost 5 bases and J lost 3; bases outside the gene matches: 5. The CDR3 has 15 residues. Germline V gene sequence: CDR1 KGHSH, CDR2 LQKENI. The CDR3 bases are TGTGCCAGCTCATCAAGGACTAGCGACTACAATGAGCAGTTCTTC. Its protein is CASSSRTSDYNEQFF.

This chain connects TRBV27 to TRBJ2-7; D perhaps matches TRBD2 (6 bases). Trimming left V 11 bases short and J 0 bases short, with 14 bases between. The CDR3 is made up of 13 amino acids. The germline CDR1 and CDR2 sequences are MNHEY and SMNVEV (reference sequence). CDR3 loop: CASVGGASYEQYF. CDR3 DNA sequence: TGTGCCTCAGTCGGGGGAGCCTCCTACGAGCAGTACTTC.

This rearrangement joins TRBV6-5 to TRBJ1-2; D remains ambiguous. V dropped 4 bases and J dropped 6 bases, with 15 bases sitting between them. The CDR3 is made up of 14 amino acids. Germline V CDR1 and CDR2: MNHEY, SVGAGI. CDR3 loop: CASSSVRRTNGYTF. CDR3 DNA: TGTGCCAGCAGTTCGGTCAGGAGGACTAATGGCTACACCTTC.

The chain couples TRBV5-1 to TRBJ2-7, with TRBD1 matching 7 bases. CDR1 SGHRS and CDR2 YFSETQ come from the germline V gene. This CDR3 spans 15 amino acids. With 0 bases clipped from V and 2 bases from J, the junction kept 5 bases outside the gene matches. The CDR3 region is CASSLVPGQTYEQYF. The CDR3 coding sequence is TGCGCCAGCAGCTTGGTGCCGGGACAGACCTACGAGCAGTACTTC. The whole variable domain, remainder taken from reference TRBV5-1 and TRBJ2-7, is KAGVTQTPRYLIKTRGQQVTLSCSPISGHRSVSWYQQTPGQGLQFLFEYFSETQRNKGNFPGRFSGRQFSNSRSEMNVSTLELGDSALYLCASSLVPGQTYEQYFGPGTRLTVT.

The chain combines TRBV5-1 with TRBJ2-7; D may be TRBD1 (6 bases). Germline V gene data show CDR1 as SGHRS and CDR2 as YFSETQ. Trimming pared 2 bases from V and 3 bases from J, leaving 15 bases between. The CDR3 spans 15 residues. CDR3 nucleotides: TGCGCCAGCAGCTTTCTGGGACATGGGATCTACGAGCAGTACTTC. Its protein product is CASSFLGHGIYEQYF.

The chain is built from TRBV6-5 and TRBJ1-2, with a tentative D call TRBD1 (6 bases). This CDR3 contains 14 residues. The V and J ends lost 2 bases and 2 bases respectively, with 9 bases between them. Per the germline V gene, CDR1 is MNHEY and CDR2 is SVGAGI. CDR3 in DNA: TGTGCCAGCAGTTACGCCACAGGGAACTATGGCTACACCTTC. Encoded protein: CASSYATGNYGYTF.

V usage is TRBV4-3 and J usage is TRBJ2-1; TRBD2 agrees at 9 bases. CDR3 length: 15 amino acids. CDR1 LGHNA and CDR2 YSLEER come from the germline V gene. The V and J ends lost 0 bases and 7 bases, in that order; junction bases with no gene match: 4. Here the CDR3 DNA reads TGCGCCAGCAGCCAAGAGGGTCTAGCGGGAAATGAGCAGTTCTTC. Translating it yields CASSQEGLAGNEQFF.

The genes are TRBV30 and TRBJ2-5; tentatively, D is TRBD2 (5 bases). TRBJ2-7 explains the end of the DNA better; the J call may be wrong. The CDR3 covers 11 residues. Germline lookup yields CDR1 GTSNPN and CDR2 SVGIG (reference sequence). CDR3 coding DNA: TGTGCCTGGAGTCGGGAATACGAGCAGTACTTC. This encodes CAWSREYEQYF.

The V call is TRBV7-3, the J call TRBJ2-5; 9 bases agree with TRBD2. CDR1 and CDR2 from the germline V gene are SGHTA and FQGTGA. The CDR3 runs 16 residues. V shed 3 bases and J 4 bases; nucleotides not matched to a gene: 9. This CDR3 is CASSFGGAGGAETQYF. The CDR3 DNA sequence: TGTGCCAGCAGCTTCGGTGGCGCGGGAGGGGCAGAGACCCAGTACTTC.

V usage is TRBV5-1 and J usage is TRBJ2-1; the match to TRBD1 covers 8 bases. CDR1 and CDR2 (germline): SGHRS, YFSETQ. V shed 4 bases and J 0 bases; nucleotides not matched to a gene: 9. The CDR3 runs 17 residues. The CDR3, as DNA: TGCGCCAGCAGCCAAGTTAAAACAGGGGGCTCCTACAATGAGCAGTTCTTC. Protein: CASSQVKTGGSYNEQFF.

The J gene is TRBJ1-5, the V gene TRBV5-6; TRBD1 matches at 8 bases. CDR1 and CDR2 (germline): SGHDT, YYEEEE. This CDR3 has 16 residues. The trim removed 1 base at V and 0 bases at J, leaving 3 bases unmatched. The CDR3 reads CASSLLTGDSNQPQHF. The CDR3 DNA sequence: TGTGCCAGCAGCTTGCTGACAGGGGATAGCAATCAGCCCCAGCATTTT.

The rearrangement joins TRBV25-1 to TRBJ2-2; TRBD2 matches 7 bases. The V gene end was trimmed by 11 bases and the J gene end by 3 bases; junction bases not matched to a gene: 3. The CDR3 length is 12 residues. The germline CDR1 and CDR2 sequences are MGHDK and SYGVNS. CDR3 loop: CAHGGDTGELFF. In DNA, the CDR3 is TGTGCCCATGGGGGGGACACCGGGGAGCTGTTTTTT.